The 24 T cell receptor beta chains presented below share a single source sample, sequenced in a study of T cells expressing NK-cell markers. TCRdb re-called the 5' RACE reads; one entry per CDR3 protein, DNA not given. Listed are roughly 430,000 distinct CDR3 sequences; approximately 6.8% falls within the top ten. Specimen: blood T cells: a sorted CD56 or NKG2C T cell subset, CD4+ or CD8+ T cells, or bulk PBMC T cells (not recorded which). Receptor source: a woman aged 18 to 75 in good health.

The J gene is TRBJ2-1, the V gene TRBV7-3; TCRdb's D gene call, TRBD1, goes unchecked for lack of DNA. The CDR3 is made up of 15 amino acids. Germline V gives CDR1 SGHTA, CDR2 FQGTGA. Here the CDR3 reads CASSVQGSLIGEQFF.

CDR3: CASSLGPAGNKETQYF. The V call is TRBV7-9, the J call TRBJ2-5. CDR1 and CDR2 (germline): SEHNR, FQNEAQ (reference sequence). The CDR3 runs to 16 residues.

This chain joins TRBV5-1 and TRBJ2-1; the D call of TRBD1 rests on TCRdb alone, since no DNA is present to check it. This CDR3 is built from 18 residues. Germline values: CDR1 SGHRS, CDR2 YFSETQ. The CDR3: CASSLSGTGAGVYNEQFF.

J is TRBJ1-1 and V is TRBV29-1; the D call from TCRdb, TRBD1, cannot be confirmed without DNA. Germline values: CDR1 SQVTM, CDR2 ANQGSEA. This CDR3 has 14 residues. The CDR3 region is CSVDQGAKDTEAFF.

The rearrangement links TRBV12-3 or TRBV12-4 to TRBJ2-2; TCRdb's D call of TRBD2 is untestable without DNA. The CDR3 runs 13 residues. The CDR3 reads CASGPMNTGELFF.

The chain combines TRBV5-1 with TRBJ1-6. CDR3 length: 13 residues. The germline CDR1 and CDR2 sequences are SGHRS and YFSETQ. The CDR3 is CASSLGNDSPLHF.

The chain is built from TRBV29-1 and TRBJ1-2; TCRdb names TRBD1, which stays unverified in the absence of DNA. Per the germline V gene, CDR1 is SQVTM and CDR2 is ANQGSEA. This CDR3 is 14 amino acids long. The chain's CDR3 is CSVEETGLGYGYTF. The full variable domain, in which reference TRBV29-1 and TRBJ1-2 provide the parts outside the CDR3, is SAVISQKPSRDICQRGTSLTIQCQVDSQVTMMFWYRQQPGQSLTLIATANQGSEATYESGFVIDKFPISRPNLTFSTLTVSNMSPEDSSIYLCSVEETGLGYGYTFGSGTRLTVV.

The chain employs TRBV5-5 and TRBJ2-1; TCRdb lists TRBD1, though no DNA is available to test this call. Germline V gene lookup returns CDR1 SGHKS and CDR2 YYEKEE (reference sequence). CDR3 size: 15 residues. The CDR3 region is CASSFRTGGGHEQFF.

This chain uses TRBV28 with TRBJ2-3; TCRdb's D call of TRBD1 is untestable without DNA. The CDR3 runs 15 residues. The germline gives CDR1 MDHEN, CDR2 SYDVKM. The CDR3 is CASSYLDRAANTQYF. Based on the CDR3 plus reference TRBV28 and TRBJ2-3, the full variable domain is DVKVTQSSRYLVKRTGEKVFLECVQDMDHENMFWYRQDPGLGLRLIYFSYDVKMKEKGDIPEGYSVSREKKERFSLILESASTNQTSMYLCASSYLDRAANTQYFGPGTRLTVL.

The chain couples TRBV6-5 to TRBJ1-2. The CDR3 covers 15 residues. Germline lookup yields CDR1 MNHEY and CDR2 SVGAGI. The CDR3 is CASSYHAREMDGYTF.

The V gene is TRBV5-1, the J gene TRBJ1-2. The germline CDR1 and CDR2 sequences are SGHRS and YFSETQ. This CDR3 comprises 13 residues. CDR3 amino acids: CASSPGQAEGYTF.

The chain carries TRBV20-1 and TRBJ2-5; the TCRdb D gene call, TRBD2, has no DNA to confirm it. This CDR3 is 15 amino acids long. Germline V gene lookup returns CDR1 DFQATT and CDR2 SNEGSKA (reference sequence). CDR3 sequence reads: CSASPFRGGLETQYF.

The chain carries TRBV20-1 and TRBJ2-3; the D call of TRBD2 rests on TCRdb alone, since no DNA is present to check it. Per germline, CDR1 DFQATT and CDR2 SNEGSKA (reference sequence). This CDR3 has 16 residues. The CDR3 spells CSVPIGGLAGGDTQYF.

This chain uses TRBV24-1 with TRBJ2-1; the D call of TRBD2 rests on TCRdb alone, since no DNA is present to check it. This CDR3 is built from 16 residues. Germline assignment: CDR1 KGHDR and CDR2 SFDVKD. The CDR3 spells CATSDWGGGGSDEQFF.

The chain carries TRBV12-3 or TRBV12-4 and TRBJ2-4; there is no DNA to check the TCRdb D call of TRBD1. The CDR3 contains 15 residues. CDR3 sequence: CASSFGGPGKNIQYF.

The gene calls are TRBV5-1 and TRBJ2-6; absent DNA, TCRdb's TRBD2 call cannot be checked. This CDR3 region has 16 residues. Germline-derived CDR1 and CDR2 are SGHRS and YFSETQ. This CDR3 reads CASKTSGISGANVLTF.

The chain has TRBV20-1 and TRBJ1-6; TCRdb names TRBD1, which stays unverified in the absence of DNA. The CDR3 is 12 residues long. Germline values: CDR1 DFQATT, CDR2 SNEGSKA (reference sequence). CDR3 amino acids: CSAARGESPHHF.

The CDR3 spells CASSSPGAGNTEAFF. V is TRBV5-1 and J is TRBJ1-1; TCRdb's D gene call, TRBD1, goes unchecked for lack of DNA. CDR3 length: 15 amino acids. CDR1 SGHRS and CDR2 YFSETQ come from the germline V gene.

This chain links TRBV29-1 with TRBJ2-1. Germline values: CDR1 SQVTM, CDR2 ANQGSEA. The CDR3 runs 13 residues. The CDR3 here is CSVVRVPYNEQFF.

CDR3 sequence reads: CSARGLYLQETQYF. V gene TRBV20-1 combines with J gene TRBJ2-5. The CDR3 is 14 residues long. The germline gives CDR1 DFQATT, CDR2 SNEGSKA (reference sequence).

This sequence joins TRBV6-1 and TRBJ1-1; TCRdb gives TRBD1 as the D gene, but with no DNA this cannot be confirmed. Germline V gene sequence: CDR1 MNHNS, CDR2 SASEGT. The CDR3 spans 14 residues. The CDR3 sequence: CASSKQGFHTEAFF.

This chain links TRBV7-3 with TRBJ2-1. The length of the CDR3 is 15 residues. Germline V gene sequence: CDR1 SGHTA, CDR2 FQGTGA. The CDR3 is CASSQPMASTNEQFF.

This chain connects TRBV12-3 or TRBV12-4 to TRBJ2-1; the TRBD2 assignment by TCRdb is unverifiable without DNA. The CDR3 has 14 amino acids. The chain's CDR3 is CASIGTFSYNEQFF.

V is TRBV6-1 and J is TRBJ1-4; TCRdb outputs TRBD1, but without DNA this stays unchecked. Per the germline V gene, CDR1 is MNHNS and CDR2 is SASEGT. CDR3 size: 14 residues. CDR3 region: CASTRTATNEKLFF.